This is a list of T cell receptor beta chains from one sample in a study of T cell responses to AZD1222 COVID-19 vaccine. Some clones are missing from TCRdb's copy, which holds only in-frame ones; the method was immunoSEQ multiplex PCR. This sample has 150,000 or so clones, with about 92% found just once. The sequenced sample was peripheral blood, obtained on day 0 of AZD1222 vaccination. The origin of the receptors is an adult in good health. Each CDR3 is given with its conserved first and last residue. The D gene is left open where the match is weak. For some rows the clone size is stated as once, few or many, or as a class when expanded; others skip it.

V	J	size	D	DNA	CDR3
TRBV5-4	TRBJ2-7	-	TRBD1	TGTGCCAGCAGCTTGCAGGGGGCGGTGGAGCAGTACTTC	CASSLQGAVEQYF
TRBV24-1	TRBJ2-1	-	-	TGTGCCACCAGTGCGATTCCCGGGCCAGGGCGCAGCAATGAGCAGTTCTTC	CATSAIPGPGRSNEQFF
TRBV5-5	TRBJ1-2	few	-	TGTGCCAGCAGCTCCACGGCCGGGGTCTACACCTTC	CASSSTAGVYTF
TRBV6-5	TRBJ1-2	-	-	TGTGCCAGCAGTTTGGGGAGGGGGGCGCGTGGCTACACCTTC	CASSLGRGARGYTF
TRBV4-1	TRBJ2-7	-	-	TGCGCCAGCAGCCAAGCCCAATCGTGGTGGTCCCAGAACTACGAGCAGTACTTC	CASSQAQSWWSQNYEQYF
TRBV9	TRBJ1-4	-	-	TGTGCCAGCAGCGGAAGTACCTCAACTAATGAAAAACTGTTTTTT	CASSGSTSTNEKLFF
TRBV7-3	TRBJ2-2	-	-	TGTGCCAGCAGCCCTAACAGTGCCGGGGAGCTGTTTTTT	CASSPNSAGELFF
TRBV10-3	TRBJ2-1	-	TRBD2	TGTGCCGTAAGCGGGGGGGCCGAGAATGAGCAGTTCTTC	CAVSGGAENEQFF
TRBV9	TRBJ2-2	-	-	TGTGCCAGCAGCGCGACTGGTAACACCGGGGAGCTGTTTTTT	CASSATGNTGELFF
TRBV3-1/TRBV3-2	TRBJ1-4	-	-	TGTGCCAGCAGCCTTTACAGGGCGGAAAAACTGTTTTTT	CASSLYRAEKLFF
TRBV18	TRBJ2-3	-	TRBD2	TGTGCCAGCTCACCCCCGGGGGGGCGAGACACAGATACGCAGTATTTT	CASSPPGGRDTDTQYF
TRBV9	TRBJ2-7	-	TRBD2	TGTGCCAGCGTCGTCGGGAGCGGGGGACCCTACGAGCAGTACTTC	CASVVGSGGPYEQYF
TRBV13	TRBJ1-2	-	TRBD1	TGTGCCAGCAGCTTATTCGGACAGGGAATTTCTGGCTACACCTTC	CASSLFGQGISGYTF
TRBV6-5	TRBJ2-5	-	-	TGTGCCAGCAGCTATTCAGGGGAGACCCAGTACTTC	CASSYSGETQYF
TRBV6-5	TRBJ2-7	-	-	TGTGCCACCCAGGACAGCCGAAGGACTTACGAGCAGTACTTC	CATQDSRRTYEQYF
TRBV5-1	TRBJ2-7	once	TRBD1	TGCGCCAGCAGCTCGGCACCTGCGGGGACAGGGCACTACGAGCAGTACTTC	CASSSAPAGTGHYEQYF
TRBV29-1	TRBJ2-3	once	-	TGCAGCGTTGGGGGAGGGACAGTTAGCACAGATACGCAGTATTTT	CSVGGGTVSTDTQYF
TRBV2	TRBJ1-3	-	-	TGTGCCAGCAGTGCGGGGGCTCGGGGAAACACCATATATTTT	CASSAGARGNTIYF
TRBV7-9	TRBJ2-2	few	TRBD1	TGTGCCAGCAGTAAGGGACAGGGGCTCACCGGGGAGCTGTTTTTT	CASSKGQGLTGELFF
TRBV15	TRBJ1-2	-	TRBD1	TGTGCCACCAGCGAGTGGACAGGGTTTGGCTACACCTTC	CATSEWTGFGYTF
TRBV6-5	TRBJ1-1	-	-	TGTGCCAGCAGCCCCAAGTTCTTGATCAGTACTGAAGCTTTCTTT	CASSPKFLISTEAFF
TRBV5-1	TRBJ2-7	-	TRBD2	TGCGCCAGCAGCTCGACTAGCGGAACCTACGAGCAGTACTTC	CASSSTSGTYEQYF
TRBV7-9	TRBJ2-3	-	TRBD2	TGTGCCAGCAGCTTACTGCCTAGCGGGAGGGCCGAAACGCAGTATTTT	CASSLLPSGRAETQYF
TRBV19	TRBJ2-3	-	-	TGTGCCAGTAGTCAACCCGGAGGGGTCCGAGGGGATACGCAGTATTTT	CASSQPGGVRGDTQYF